These 20 T cell receptor beta chains were all obtained from the same sample, sequenced in a study of blood T cell repertoires in COVID-19. Profiled with immunoSEQ multiplex PCR; TCRdb holds only in-frame clones, not every one. This table holds around 190,000 clones, 88% found once. The sample was peripheral blood. These receptors came from a man aged 30 to 39 with acute or convalescent COVID-19.

V is TRBV2 and J is TRBJ2-1; TRBD2 might be the D (6 bases). Trimming cost V 8 bases and J 0 bases, with 14 bases left between them. The CDR3 runs 15 residues. Per the germline V gene, CDR1 is SNHLY and CDR2 is FYNNEI. The CDR3: CASLSGASSYNEQFF. The CDR3 region has the DNA TGTGCCAGCCTTAGCGGCGCTAGCTCCTACAATGAGCAGTTCTTC. Using reference TRBV2 and TRBJ2-1 for the parts outside the CDR3, the full variable domain is EPEVTQTPSHQVTQMGQEVILRCVPISNHLYFYWYRQILGQKVEFLVSFYNNEISEKSEIFDDQFSVERPDGSNFTLKIRSTKLEDSAMYFCASLSGASSYNEQFFGPGTRLTVL.

The chain is built from TRBV6-5 and TRBJ1-1; a weak D match, TRBD1 (5 bases). Germline V gene data show CDR1 as MNHEY and CDR2 as SVGAGI. The CDR3 runs to 14 residues. V was pared by 4 bases and J by 1 base, with 10 bases between. The CDR3 DNA reads TGTGCCAGCAGTTCGGGGGTAAGGAACACTGAAGCTTTCTTT. This translates into CASSSGVRNTEAFF.

The J gene is TRBJ1-1, the V gene TRBV28; weak D call: TRBD1 (6 bases). Trimming left V 6 bases short and J 4 bases short, with 18 bases between. CDR3 size: 15 residues. CDR1 is MDHEN and CDR2 is SYDVKM in the germline V gene. The CDR3 sequence is CASRPQGPTATEAFF. CDR3 DNA sequence: TGTGCCAGCAGACCGCAGGGGCCAACCGCCACTGAAGCTTTCTTT.

A few counts support this clone. The chain employs TRBV27 and TRBJ2-7, with a tentative D call TRBD2 (5 bases). Per germline, CDR1 MNHEY and CDR2 SMNVEV (reference sequence). There are 15 residues in the CDR3. The V end lost 3 bases, the J end lost 6 bases, and 18 bases lay between the germline ends. The CDR3 region is CASSFSPDLQFEQYF. In DNA form, the CDR3 reads TGTGCCAGCAGTTTTTCTCCGGACTTGCAGTTCGAGCAGTACTTC.

The chain recombines TRBV28 with TRBJ1-1; the match to TRBD1 covers 7 bases. This CDR3 is 12 amino acids long. The germline gives CDR1 MDHEN, CDR2 SYDVKM. This CDR3 reads CYSRGHDTEAFF. In DNA form, the CDR3 reads TGTTATTCAAGGGGGCATGACACTGAAGCTTTCTTT.

The table lists this clone with a few counts. The J gene is TRBJ1-2, the V gene TRBV5-6; D gene uncertain. The germline V gene encodes CDR1 SGHDT and CDR2 YYEEEE. V lost 4 bases, J lost 5 bases, and 15 bases lay in between. The CDR3 has 14 residues. The CDR3: CASSPAMGSYGYTF. CDR3 nucleotides: TGTGCCAGCAGCCCCGCGATGGGGAGTTATGGCTACACCTTC.

This rearrangement joins TRBV5-4 to TRBJ2-5; TRBD1 matches at 8 bases. V dropped 3 bases and J dropped 5; count of bases not matched to a gene: 12. The CDR3 is 16 amino acids. Looked up from germline, CDR1 is SGHNT and CDR2 is YYREEE (reference sequence). This CDR3 is CASSSSRAGGGETQYF. In nucleotides, the CDR3 is TGTGCCAGCAGCTCCAGCCGGGCAGGGGGCGGTGAGACCCAGTACTTC. Filled out from reference TRBV5-4 and TRBJ2-5, the complete variable domain reads ETGVTQSPTHLIKTRGQQVTLRCSSQSGHNTVSWYQQALGQGPQFIFQYYREEENGRGNFPPRFSGLQFPNYSSELNVNALELDDSALYLCASSSSRAGGGETQYFGPGTRLLVL.

The chain links TRBV18 to TRBJ2-7, with TRBD2 as a possible D gene (6 bases). The CDR3 runs 12 residues. Germline loops: CDR1 KGHSH, CDR2 LQKENI. V lost 6 bases to trimming and J lost 7 bases, with 13 bases between them. CDR3 region: CASSPFGTEQYF. For the CDR3, the DNA is TGTGCCAGCTCCCCGTTCGGGACTGAGCAGTACTTC. Full variable domain (rest looked up from reference TRBV18 and TRBJ2-7): NAGVMQNPRHLVRRRGQEARLRCSPMKGHSHVYWYRQLPEEGLKFMVYLQKENIIDESGMPKERFSAEFPKEGPSILRIQQVVRGDSAAYFCASSPFGTEQYFGPGTRLTVT.

The chain employs TRBV5-4 and TRBJ1-3; TRBD1 aligns across 11 bases. The CDR3 has 17 amino acids. CDR1 and CDR2 (germline): SGHNT, YYREEE (reference sequence). Losses at the gene ends were 5 bases for V and 4 bases for J; bases not matched to a gene: 11. The CDR3 spells CASSFRTGGAGGNTIYF. The CDR3 nucleotides are TGTGCCAGCAGTTTCCGGACAGGGGGCGCGGGAGGAAACACCATATATTTT.

The chain couples TRBV18 to TRBJ1-2; TRBD1 aligns across 9 bases. This CDR3 comprises 16 residues. Germline V gene lookup returns CDR1 KGHSH and CDR2 LQKENI. V dropped 6 bases and J dropped 4; count of bases not matched to a gene: 12. The CDR3 here is CASSPGQGVWGYGYTF. CDR3 nucleotide sequence: TGTGCCAGCTCGCCGGGACAGGGCGTTTGGGGCTATGGCTACACCTTC. Together with reference TRBV18 and TRBJ1-2, the CDR3 gives the full variable domain: NAGVMQNPRHLVRRRGQEARLRCSPMKGHSHVYWYRQLPEEGLKFMVYLQKENIIDESGMPKERFSAEFPKEGPSILRIQQVVRGDSAAYFCASSPGQGVWGYGYTFGSGTRLTVV.

The rearrangement links TRBV5-4 to TRBJ2-7; a weak D match, TRBD2 (6 bases). Germline CDR1 reads SGHNT; CDR2 reads YYREEE (reference sequence). V lost 4 bases and J lost 0, with 11 bases in between. CDR3 length equals 14 residues. The CDR3 spells CASSPSGSSYEQYF. The DNA of the CDR3 is TGTGCCAGCAGCCCCAGCGGGTCCTCCTACGAGCAGTACTTC.

This clone was picked up one time. As DNA, the CDR3 is TGTGCCAGCAGCTTTGCGCACTACACTGAAGCTTTCTTT. It translates to CASSFAHYTEAFF. The V gene is TRBV7-9, the J gene TRBJ1-1; no clear D gene. The CDR3 runs to 13 residues. Germline assignment: CDR1 SEHNR and CDR2 FQNEAQ (reference sequence). V lost 3 bases to trimming and J lost 3 bases, with 8 bases between them.

The chain links TRBV11-3 to TRBJ2-2; D possibly corresponds to TRBD2 (5 bases). Looked up from germline, CDR1 is SGHNT and CDR2 is YENEEA. The germline V and J ends were trimmed by 3 bases and 3 bases, with 14 bases remaining between them. The CDR3 runs 16 residues. CDR3 bases: TGTGCCAGCAGCTTCTCCGGGAACCGCTACACCGGGGAGCTGTTTTTT. Protein product: CASSFSGNRYTGELFF.

This chain connects TRBV7-3 to TRBJ2-1; 8 bases match TRBD1. This CDR3 contains 16 residues. The V and J ends lost 1 base and 4 bases, in that order; junction bases with no gene match: 6. The germline gives CDR1 SGHTA, CDR2 FQGTGA. The CDR3 DNA reads TGTGCCAGCAGCTTAAGTAGAACAGGGGGATACAATGAGCAGTTCTTC. Its translation is CASSLSRTGGYNEQFF.

This clone was recorded at least ten times. This chain uses TRBV4-1 with TRBJ1-5; TRBD1 agrees at 8 bases. This CDR3 contains 19 residues. J gave up 1 base and V 1 base, and 12 bases lay outside the gene matches. Germline lookup yields CDR1 MGHRA and CDR2 YSYEKL. CDR3 coding DNA: TGCGCCAGCAGCCAAGGGGACAGGTTCCAACCCCCAAGCAATCAGCCCCAGCATTTT. This encodes CASSQGDRFQPPSNQPQHF.

Only one count was recorded for this clone. V gene TRBV6-5 combines with J gene TRBJ1-1; the D gene is possibly TRBD1 (5 bases). Germline V gives CDR1 MNHEY, CDR2 SVGAGI. Deletions cut 6 bases from V and 1 base from J, with 12 bases between. The CDR3 extends over 14 amino acids. Here the CDR3 DNA reads TGTGCCAGCAGCAGTGACAGCCAGAACACTGAAGCTTTCTTT. This gives the protein CASSSDSQNTEAFF.

The chain is built from TRBV18 and TRBJ2-3; 9 nucleotides line up with TRBD1. This CDR3 region has 14 residues. The junction had 4 bases not matched to a gene; V was cut back by 8 bases and J by 1 base. Germline CDR1 and CDR2: KGHSH and LQKENI. CDR3 in amino acids: CASGQGKGTDTQYF. The CDR3 DNA follows: TGTGCCAGCGGACAGGGGAAGGGCACAGATACGCAGTATTTT.

V usage is TRBV27 and J usage is TRBJ2-5; D may be TRBD2 (6 bases). The V end was cut by 5 bases, the J end by 9 bases, with 16 bases between. Germline CDR1 and CDR2: MNHEY and SMNVEV (reference sequence). The CDR3 spans 13 residues. This CDR3 reads CASSPSAGQAQYF. DNA for the CDR3: TGTGCCAGCAGTCCTAGCGCTGGCCAGGCCCAGTACTTC.

The gene calls are TRBV5-6 and TRBJ2-1; 15 nucleotides line up with TRBD2. V trimming: 4 bases; J trimming: 0 bases; junction bases outside the gene matches: 5. The CDR3 is 18 amino acids. Germline assignment: CDR1 SGHDT and CDR2 YYEEEE. This chain's CDR3 is CASSKRTSGRVSYNEQFF. In DNA form, the CDR3 reads TGTGCCAGCAGCAAACGGACTAGCGGGAGGGTCTCCTACAATGAGCAGTTCTTC.

J is TRBJ1-3 and V is TRBV30; D gene ambiguous. CDR1 is GTSNPN and CDR2 is SVGIG in the germline V gene (reference sequence). The CDR3 is made up of 13 amino acids. The V gene lost 0 bases and the J gene lost 1 base, with 4 bases spanning the gap. The CDR3 DNA reads TGTGCCTGGAGTGTACAGTCTGGAAACACCATATATTTT. Translation: CAWSVQSGNTIYF.